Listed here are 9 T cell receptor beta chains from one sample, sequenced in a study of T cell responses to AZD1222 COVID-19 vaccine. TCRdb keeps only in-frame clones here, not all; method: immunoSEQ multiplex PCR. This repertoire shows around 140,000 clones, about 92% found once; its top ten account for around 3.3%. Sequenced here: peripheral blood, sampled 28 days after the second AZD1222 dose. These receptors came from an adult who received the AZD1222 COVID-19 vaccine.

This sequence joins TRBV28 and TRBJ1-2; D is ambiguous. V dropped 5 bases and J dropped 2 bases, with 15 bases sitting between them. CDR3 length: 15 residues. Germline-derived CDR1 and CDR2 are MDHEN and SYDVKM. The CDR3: CASSPLGSVNYGYTF. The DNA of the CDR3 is TGTGCCAGCAGTCCCCTCGGGTCCGTGAACTATGGCTACACCTTC.

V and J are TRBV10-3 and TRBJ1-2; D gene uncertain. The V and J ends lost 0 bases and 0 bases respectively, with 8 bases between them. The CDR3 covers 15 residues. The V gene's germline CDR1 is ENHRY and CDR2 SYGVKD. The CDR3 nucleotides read TGTGCCATCAGTGAGTCGCAGTCTGCTAACTATGGCTACACCTTC. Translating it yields CAISESQSANYGYTF.

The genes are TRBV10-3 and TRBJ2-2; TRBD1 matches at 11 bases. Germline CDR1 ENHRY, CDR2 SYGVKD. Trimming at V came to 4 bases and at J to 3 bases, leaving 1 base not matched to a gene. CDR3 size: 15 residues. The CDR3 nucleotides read TGTGCCATCAGTGGGACAGGGGGCGACACCGGGGAGCTGTTTTTT. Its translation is CAISGTGGDTGELFF.

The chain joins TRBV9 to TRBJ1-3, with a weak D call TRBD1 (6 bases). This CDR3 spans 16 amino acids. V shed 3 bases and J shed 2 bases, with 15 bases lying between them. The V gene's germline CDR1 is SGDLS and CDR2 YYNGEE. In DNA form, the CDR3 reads TGTGCCAGCAGCGCCGAGGGGGGAGGGGCTGGAAACACCATATATTTT. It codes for CASSAEGGGAGNTIYF.

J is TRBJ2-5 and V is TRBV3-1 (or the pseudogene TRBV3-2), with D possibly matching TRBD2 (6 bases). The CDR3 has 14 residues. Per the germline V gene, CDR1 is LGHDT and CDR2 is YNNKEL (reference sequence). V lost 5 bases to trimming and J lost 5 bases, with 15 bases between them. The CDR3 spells CASSLEGNRETQYF. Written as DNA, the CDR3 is TGTGCCAGCAGCTTGGAGGGAAATAGGGAGACCCAGTACTTC.

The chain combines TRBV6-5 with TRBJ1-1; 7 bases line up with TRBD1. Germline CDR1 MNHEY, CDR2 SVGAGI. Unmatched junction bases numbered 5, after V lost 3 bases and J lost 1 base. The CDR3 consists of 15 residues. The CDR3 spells CASSYRNRGNTEAFF. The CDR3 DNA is TGTGCCAGCAGTTATCGCAACAGGGGGAACACTGAAGCTTTCTTT.

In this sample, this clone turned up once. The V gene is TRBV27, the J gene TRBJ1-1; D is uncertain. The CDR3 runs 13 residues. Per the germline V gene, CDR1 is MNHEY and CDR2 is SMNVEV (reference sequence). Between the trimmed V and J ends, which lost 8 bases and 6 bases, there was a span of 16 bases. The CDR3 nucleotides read TGTGCCAGCGGTCTCCCCTCCCCTGCTGAAGCTTTCTTT. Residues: CASGLPSPAEAFF.

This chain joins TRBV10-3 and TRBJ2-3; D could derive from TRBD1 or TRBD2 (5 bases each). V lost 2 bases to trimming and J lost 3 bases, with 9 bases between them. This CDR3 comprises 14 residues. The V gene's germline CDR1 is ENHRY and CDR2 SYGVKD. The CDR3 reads CAISETWGTDTQYF. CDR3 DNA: TGTGCCATCAGTGAGACCTGGGGGACAGATACGCAGTATTTT.

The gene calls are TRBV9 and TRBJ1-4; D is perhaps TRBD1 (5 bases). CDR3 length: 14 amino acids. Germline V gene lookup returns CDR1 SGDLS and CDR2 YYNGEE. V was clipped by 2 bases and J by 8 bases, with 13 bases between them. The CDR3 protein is CASSVGPEGEKLFF. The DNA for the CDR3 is TGTGCCAGCAGCGTGGGACCGGAAGGGGAAAAACTGTTTTTT.